This T cell receptor (beta chain) appears in the sequencing data of a study of shared clonotypes between healthy human individuals. About the study: For every donor, three CD4 naive, three CD4 memory, two CD8 naive and one CD8 memory plates were used.

The CDR3 has 12 amino acids. Germline assignment: CDR1 SGHNT and CDR2 YYREEE (reference sequence). Trimming removed 3 bases from V and 3 bases from J, with 5 bases in between. TCRdb's table, derived via immunoSEQ multiplex PCR, lists solely in-frame clones and lacks some. The table shows 2 million or so clones, with around 95% occurring only once. This clone has more than one count but fewer than ten. In the CD4+ fraction, cells were divided into CD45RA+ naive and CD45RA-negative memory subsets. This receptor was taken from a man aged 18 to 29 in good health. J is TRBJ2-3 and V is TRBV5-4; no definite D call. The sequencing input was naive CD4+ T cells sorted from blood. Subset given: CD45RA+ positively selected. CDR3 bases: TGTGCCAGCAGCTGGGCTACAGATACGCAGTATTTT. As protein: CASSWATDTQYF.